These 13 T cell receptor beta chains originate from one sample sequenced in a study of molecular identifiers for immune sequencing clone quantification. TCRdb reprocessed the PCR reads with MiXCR, giving one entry per CDR3 protein. The sample has around 480,000 distinct CDR3 sequences, over 20% seen once. The sequenced sample consisted of naive CD8+ T cells from blood, with Jurkat cell RNA spiked in. Documented subset: FACS-sorted CD8+CD4-CCR7+CD45RA+ naive T cells. These receptors all stem from a human donor in good health. Some libraries in this study had Jurkat cell RNA spiked in.

This chain connects TRBV7-2 to TRBJ2-5, with D perhaps TRBD2 (7 bases). Trimming took 4 bases from V and 6 from J, leaving 18 bases between them. CDR1 and CDR2 (germline): SGHTA, FQGNSA. The length of the CDR3 is 15 residues. CDR3: CASSSDLGGRKTQYF. In DNA, the CDR3 is TGTGCCAGCAGCTCGGATCTGGGGGGGCGGAAGACCCAGTACTTC. Together with reference TRBV7-2 and TRBJ2-5, the CDR3 gives the full variable domain: GAGVSQSPSNKVTEKGKDVELRCDPISGHTALYWYRQSLGQGLEFLIYFQGNSAPDKSGLPSDRFSAERTGGSVSTLTIQRTQQEDSAVYLCASSSDLGGRKTQYFGPGTRLLVL.

This clonotype was seen many times. The J gene is TRBJ2-7, the V gene TRBV20-1, with 15 bases lining up with TRBD2. In germline, CDR1 is DFQATT, CDR2 SNEGSKA (reference sequence). The CDR3 has 16 amino acids. The V and J ends lost 3 bases and 3 bases, in that order; junction bases with no gene match: 6. CDR3: CSARRGLAGGGYEQYF. DNA of the CDR3: TGCAGTGCTAGGCGCGGACTAGCGGGAGGGGGCTACGAGCAGTACTTC.

Worth noting for this clonotype: A clone one base away is much larger, so this may be a read error. V and J are TRBV6-2 or TRBV6-3 and TRBJ1-1, with TRBD1 matching over 7 bases. Per germline, CDR1 MNHEY and CDR2 SVGEGT. With V trimmed by 2 bases and J by 6 bases, 6 bases remained unmatched. This CDR3 spans 14 amino acids. The CDR3 loop is CASSYTQGGAEAFF. CDR3 sequence (DNA): TGTGCCAGCAGTTACACCCAGGGGGGGGCTGAAGCTTTCTTT.

At least ten counts were recorded for this clonotype. V is TRBV4-1 and J is TRBJ1-5, with D possibly being TRBD1 (6 bases). Germline assignment: CDR1 MGHRA and CDR2 YSYEKL. This CDR3 comprises 15 residues. Trimming took off 3 bases at V and 4 bases at J, with 13 bases between the two ends. CDR3 loop: CASSHVRGKNQPQHF. Here the CDR3 DNA reads TGCGCCAGCAGCCACGTCAGGGGTAAAAATCAGCCCCAGCATTTT.

This clonotype was seen ten or more times. CDR3 nucleotides: TGCAGCGTTGAAACCCAGCCTATATATCAGTATTTT. It specifies CSVETQPIYQYF. The chain joins TRBV29-1 to TRBJ2-3; no reliable D call. CDR1 and CDR2 (germline): SQVTM, ANQGSEA. This CDR3 contains 12 residues. The V end lost 2 bases, the J end lost 12 bases, and 15 bases lay between the germline ends.

The table lists this clonotype with a few counts. V usage is TRBV5-4 and J usage is TRBJ2-2; D might be TRBD1 (6 bases). The germline V gene encodes CDR1 SGHNT and CDR2 YYREEE (reference sequence). The CDR3 is 16 residues long. V lost 4 bases and J lost 0, with 13 bases in between. The CDR3 bases are TGTGCCAGCAGCACTGGACAGATTACGAACACCGGGGAGCTGTTTTTT. The encoded protein is CASSTGQITNTGELFF.

The rearrangement uses TRBV7-9 and TRBJ1-1, with D uncertain. CDR3 size: 15 residues. CDR1 and CDR2 (germline): SEHNR, FQNEAQ (reference sequence). The V end lost 3 bases, the J end lost 1 base, and 12 bases lay between the germline ends. CDR3 region: CASSFPTGGNTEAFF. CDR3 nucleotides: TGTGCCAGCAGCTTCCCGACGGGAGGGAACACTGAAGCTTTCTTT.

The rearrangement joins TRBV7-9 to TRBJ2-1; D perhaps matches TRBD2 (6 bases). Germline V gene sequence: CDR1 SEHNR, CDR2 FQNEAQ (reference sequence). Trimming removed 7 bases at V and 0 bases at J, with 28 bases between. This CDR3 region has 20 residues. The DNA of the CDR3 is TGTGCCAGCACCTCCCAGCCCGGGGGACCGCCCGCGATCTCCTACAATGAGCAGTTCTTC. Its protein is CASTSQPGGPPAISYNEQFF.

This clonotype appeared many times. The chain combines TRBV4-3 with TRBJ2-5, with 9 bases lining up with TRBD1. Per germline, CDR1 LGHNA and CDR2 YSLEER. CDR3 length equals 15 residues. V trimming: 4 bases; J trimming: 4 bases; junction bases outside the gene matches: 7. Here the CDR3 reads CASSPYDRGAETQYF. For the CDR3, the DNA is TGCGCCAGCAGCCCCTACGACAGGGGGGCAGAGACCCAGTACTTC.

This clonotype was observed at least ten times. V gene TRBV10-2 combines with J gene TRBJ1-2; possible D gene TRBD1, 5 bases. Trimming shortened V by 2 bases and J by 4 bases, and 11 bases separated the two germline ends. The CDR3 runs 14 residues. The V gene's germline CDR1 is WSHSY and CDR2 SAAADI. This CDR3 reads CASSEGAQLYGYTF. CDR3 DNA: TGCGCCAGCAGTGAGGGGGCACAACTCTATGGCTACACCTTC.

In its sample, this clonotype was seen a few times. The chain uses TRBV6-2 or TRBV6-3 and TRBJ2-5, with 8 bases aligning to TRBD2. The CDR3 has 13 residues. Unmatched junction bases numbered 3, after V lost 5 bases and J lost 4 bases. Germline-derived CDR1 and CDR2 are MNHEY and SVGEGT. CDR3: CASSNLAGETQYF. The CDR3 DNA reads as TGTGCCAGCAGTAATCTAGCGGGAGAGACCCAGTACTTC.

This clonotype was observed at least ten times. J is TRBJ2-3 and V is TRBV29-1; D might be TRBD2 (5 bases). V dropped 6 bases and J dropped 0 bases, with 16 bases sitting between them. The CDR3 is 15 amino acids. The V gene's germline CDR1 is SQVTM and CDR2 ANQGSEA. The CDR3 region has the DNA TGCAGCGTCTCAGGACGGGATACGAGCACAGATACGCAGTATTTT. Protein product: CSVSGRDTSTDTQYF.

This clonotype has a count of ten or more. For the CDR3, the DNA is TGCGCCAGCAGCTTGGACGGAGACACTAACTATGGCTACACCTTC. Amino acids: CASSLDGDTNYGYTF. The chain combines TRBV5-1 with TRBJ1-2; D gene uncertain. This CDR3 is 15 amino acids long. Per the germline V gene, CDR1 is SGHRS and CDR2 is YFSETQ. Trimming stripped 0 bases from V and 0 bases from J, with 9 bases between.